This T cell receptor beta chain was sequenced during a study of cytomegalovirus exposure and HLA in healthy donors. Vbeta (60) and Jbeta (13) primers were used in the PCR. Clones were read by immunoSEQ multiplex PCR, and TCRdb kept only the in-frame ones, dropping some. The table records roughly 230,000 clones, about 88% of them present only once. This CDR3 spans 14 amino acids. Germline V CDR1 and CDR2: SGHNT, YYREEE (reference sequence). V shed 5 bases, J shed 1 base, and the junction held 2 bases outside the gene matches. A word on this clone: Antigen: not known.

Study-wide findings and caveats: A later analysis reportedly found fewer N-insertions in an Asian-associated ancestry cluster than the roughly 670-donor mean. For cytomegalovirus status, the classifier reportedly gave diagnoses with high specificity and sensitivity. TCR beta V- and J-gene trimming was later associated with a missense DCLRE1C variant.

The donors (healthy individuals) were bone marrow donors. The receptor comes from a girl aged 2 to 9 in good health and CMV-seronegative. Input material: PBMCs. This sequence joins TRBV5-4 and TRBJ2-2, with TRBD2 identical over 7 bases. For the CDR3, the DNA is TGTGCCAGCAGTCCGGGGGGGAACACCGGGGAGCTGTTTTTT. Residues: CASSPGGNTGELFF.